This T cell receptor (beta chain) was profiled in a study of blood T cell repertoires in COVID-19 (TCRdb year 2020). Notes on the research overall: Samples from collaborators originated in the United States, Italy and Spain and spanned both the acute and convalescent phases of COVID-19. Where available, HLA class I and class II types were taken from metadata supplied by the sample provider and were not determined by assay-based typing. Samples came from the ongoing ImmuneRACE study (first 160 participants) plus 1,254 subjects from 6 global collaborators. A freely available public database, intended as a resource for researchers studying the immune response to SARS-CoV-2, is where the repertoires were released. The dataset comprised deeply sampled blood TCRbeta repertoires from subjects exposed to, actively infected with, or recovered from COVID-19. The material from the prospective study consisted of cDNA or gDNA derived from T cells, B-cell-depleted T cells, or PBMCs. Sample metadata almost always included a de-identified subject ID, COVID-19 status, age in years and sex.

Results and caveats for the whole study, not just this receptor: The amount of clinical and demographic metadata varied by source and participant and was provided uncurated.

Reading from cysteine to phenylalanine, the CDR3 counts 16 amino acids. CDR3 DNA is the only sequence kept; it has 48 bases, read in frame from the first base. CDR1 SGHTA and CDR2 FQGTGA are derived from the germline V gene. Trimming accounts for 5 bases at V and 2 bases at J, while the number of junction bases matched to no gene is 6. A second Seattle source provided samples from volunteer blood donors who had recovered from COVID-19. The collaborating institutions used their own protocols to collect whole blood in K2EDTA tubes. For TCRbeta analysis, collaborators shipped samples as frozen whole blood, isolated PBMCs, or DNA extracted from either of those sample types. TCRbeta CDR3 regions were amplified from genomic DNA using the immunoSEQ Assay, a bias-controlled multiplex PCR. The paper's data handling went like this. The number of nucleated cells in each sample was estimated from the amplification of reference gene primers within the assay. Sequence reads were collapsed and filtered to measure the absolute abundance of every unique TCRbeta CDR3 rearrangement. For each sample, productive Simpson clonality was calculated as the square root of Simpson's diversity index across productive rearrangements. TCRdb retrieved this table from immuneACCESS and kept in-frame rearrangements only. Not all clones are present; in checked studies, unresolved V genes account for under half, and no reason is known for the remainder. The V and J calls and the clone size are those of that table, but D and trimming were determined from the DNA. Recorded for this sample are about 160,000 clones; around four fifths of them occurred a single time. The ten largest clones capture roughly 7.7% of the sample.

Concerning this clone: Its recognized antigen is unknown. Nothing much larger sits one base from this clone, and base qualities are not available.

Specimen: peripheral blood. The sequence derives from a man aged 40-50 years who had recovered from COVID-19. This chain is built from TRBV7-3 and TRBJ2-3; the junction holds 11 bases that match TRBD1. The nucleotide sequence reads TGTGCCAGCAGCGAGGACAGGGGGCGAGTCACAGATACGCAGTATTTT. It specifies CASSEDRGRVTDTQYF.